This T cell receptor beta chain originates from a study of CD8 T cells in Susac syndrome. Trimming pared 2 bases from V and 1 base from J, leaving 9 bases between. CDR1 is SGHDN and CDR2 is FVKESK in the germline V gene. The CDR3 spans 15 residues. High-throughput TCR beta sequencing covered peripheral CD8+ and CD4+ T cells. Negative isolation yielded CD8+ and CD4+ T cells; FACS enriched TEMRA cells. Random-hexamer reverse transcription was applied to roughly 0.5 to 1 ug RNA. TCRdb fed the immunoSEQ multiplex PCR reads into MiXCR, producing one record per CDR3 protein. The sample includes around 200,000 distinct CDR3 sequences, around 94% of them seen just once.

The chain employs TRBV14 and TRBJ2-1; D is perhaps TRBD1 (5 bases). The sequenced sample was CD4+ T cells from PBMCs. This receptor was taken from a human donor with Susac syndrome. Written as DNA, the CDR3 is TGTGCCAGCAGCCAACGGCAGGGTTCCTACAATGAGCAGTTCTTC. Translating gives CASSQRQGSYNEQFF.